This T cell receptor beta chain appears in the sequencing data of a study of control samples from healthy donors and cancer patients. TCRdb keeps only in-frame clones here, not all; method: immunoSEQ multiplex PCR. This table holds about 220,000 clones, roughly 94% found once. The CDR3 is 10 amino acids. Germline-derived CDR1 and CDR2 are LNHDA and SQIVND (reference sequence). Trimming left V 8 bases short and J 4 bases short, with 3 bases between. The sequenced sample was blood. This receptor was obtained from a man aged 50-59 years in good health. The genes are TRBV19 and TRBJ2-1; D is unclear. The chain's CDR3 is CASGYNEQFF. The CDR3 nucleotides are TGTGCCAGTGGGTACAATGAGCAGTTCTTC.